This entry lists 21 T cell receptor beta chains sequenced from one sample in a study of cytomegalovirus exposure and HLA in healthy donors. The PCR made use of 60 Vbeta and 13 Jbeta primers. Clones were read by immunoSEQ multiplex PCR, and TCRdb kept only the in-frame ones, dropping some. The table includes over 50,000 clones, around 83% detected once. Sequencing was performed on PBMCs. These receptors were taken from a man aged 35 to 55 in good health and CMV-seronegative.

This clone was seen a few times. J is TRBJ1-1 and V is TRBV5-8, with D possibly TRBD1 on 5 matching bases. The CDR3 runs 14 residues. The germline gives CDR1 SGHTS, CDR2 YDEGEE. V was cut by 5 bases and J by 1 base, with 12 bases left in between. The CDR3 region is CASRETGKNTEAFF. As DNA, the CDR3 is TGTGCCAGCAGAGAAACAGGAAAGAACACTGAAGCTTTCTTT.

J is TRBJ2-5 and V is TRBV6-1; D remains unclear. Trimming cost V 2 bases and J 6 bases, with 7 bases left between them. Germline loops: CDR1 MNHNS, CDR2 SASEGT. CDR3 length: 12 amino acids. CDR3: CASSENRKTQYF. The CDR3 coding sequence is TGTGCCAGCAGTGAAAACAGAAAGACCCAGTACTTC.

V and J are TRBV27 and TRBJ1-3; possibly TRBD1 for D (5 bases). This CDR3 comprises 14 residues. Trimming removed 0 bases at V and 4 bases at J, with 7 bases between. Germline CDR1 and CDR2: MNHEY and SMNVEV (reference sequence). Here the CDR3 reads CASSLSAGGNTIYF. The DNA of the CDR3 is TGTGCCAGCAGTTTATCGGCAGGGGGAAACACCATATATTTT.

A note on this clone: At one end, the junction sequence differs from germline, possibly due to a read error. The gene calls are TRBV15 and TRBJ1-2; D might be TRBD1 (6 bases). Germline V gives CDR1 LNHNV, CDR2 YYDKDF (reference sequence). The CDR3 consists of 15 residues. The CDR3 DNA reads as TGTGCCACCAGCAGAGGTATAGGGGGTAACTGTGGCTACACCTTC. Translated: CATSRGIGGNCGYTF. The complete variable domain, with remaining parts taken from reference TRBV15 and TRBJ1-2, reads DAMVIQNPRYQVTQFGKPVTLSCSQTLNHNVMYWYQQKSSQAPKLLFHYYDKDFNNEADTPDNFQSRRPNTSFCFLDIRSPGLGDTAMYLCATSRGIGGNCGYTFGSGTRLTVV.

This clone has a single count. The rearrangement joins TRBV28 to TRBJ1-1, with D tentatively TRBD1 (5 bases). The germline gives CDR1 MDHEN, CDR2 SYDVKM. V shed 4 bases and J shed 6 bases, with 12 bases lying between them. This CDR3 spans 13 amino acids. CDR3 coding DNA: TGTGCCAGCAGTTGGGGCGGGGCCCCTGAAGCTTTCTTT. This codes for CASSWGGAPEAFF.

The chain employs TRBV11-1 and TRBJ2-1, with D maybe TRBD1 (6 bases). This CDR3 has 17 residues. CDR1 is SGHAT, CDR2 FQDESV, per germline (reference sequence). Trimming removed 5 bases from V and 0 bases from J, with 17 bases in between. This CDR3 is CASSLTDSPSSYNEQFF. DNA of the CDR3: TGTGCCAGCAGCCTTACGGACAGCCCGAGCTCCTACAATGAGCAGTTCTTC.

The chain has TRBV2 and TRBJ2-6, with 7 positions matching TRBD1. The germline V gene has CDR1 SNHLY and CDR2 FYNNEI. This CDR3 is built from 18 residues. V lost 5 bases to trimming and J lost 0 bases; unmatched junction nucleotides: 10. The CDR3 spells CASSTDRPGPSGANVLTF. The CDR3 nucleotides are TGTGCCAGCAGTACGGACAGGCCGGGACCCTCTGGGGCCAACGTCCTGACTTTC.

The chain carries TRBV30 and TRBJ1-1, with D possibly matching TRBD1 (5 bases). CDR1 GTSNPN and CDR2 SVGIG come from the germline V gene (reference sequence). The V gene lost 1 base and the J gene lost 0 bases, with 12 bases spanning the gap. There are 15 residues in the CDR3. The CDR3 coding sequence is TGTGCCTGGAGTGGGGGTAAGACAGTGAACACTGAAGCTTTCTTT. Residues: CAWSGGKTVNTEAFF.

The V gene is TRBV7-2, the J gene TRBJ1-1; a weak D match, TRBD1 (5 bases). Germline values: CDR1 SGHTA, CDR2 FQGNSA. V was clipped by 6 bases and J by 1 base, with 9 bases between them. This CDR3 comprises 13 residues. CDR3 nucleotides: TGTGCCAGCAGACAAGACAGGAACACTGAAGCTTTCTTT. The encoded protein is CASRQDRNTEAFF.

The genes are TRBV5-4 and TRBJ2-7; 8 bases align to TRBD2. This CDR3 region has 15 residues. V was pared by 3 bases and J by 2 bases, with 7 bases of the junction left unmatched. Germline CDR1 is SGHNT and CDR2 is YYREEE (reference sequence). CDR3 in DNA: TGTGCCAGCAGCTCGGAAACTAGCGGACCCTACGAGCAGTACTTC. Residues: CASSSETSGPYEQYF. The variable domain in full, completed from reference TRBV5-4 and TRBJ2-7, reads ETGVTQSPTHLIKTRGQQVTLRCSSQSGHNTVSWYQQALGQGPQFIFQYYREEENGRGNFPPRFSGLQFPNYSSELNVNALELDDSALYLCASSSETSGPYEQYFGPGTRLTVT.

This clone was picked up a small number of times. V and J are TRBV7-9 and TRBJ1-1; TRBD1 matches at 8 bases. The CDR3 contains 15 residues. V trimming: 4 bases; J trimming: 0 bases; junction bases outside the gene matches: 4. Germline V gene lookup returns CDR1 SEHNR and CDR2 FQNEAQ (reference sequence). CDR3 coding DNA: TGTGCCAGCAGCTGGGCAGGGGGCTTGAACACTGAAGCTTTCTTT. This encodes CASSWAGGLNTEAFF. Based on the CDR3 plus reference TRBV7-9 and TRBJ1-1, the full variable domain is DTGVSQNPRHKITKRGQNVTFRCDPISEHNRLYWYRQTLGQGPEFLTYFQNEAQLEKSRLLSDRFSAERPKGSFSTLEIQRTEQGDSAMYLCASSWAGGLNTEAFFGQGTRLTVV.

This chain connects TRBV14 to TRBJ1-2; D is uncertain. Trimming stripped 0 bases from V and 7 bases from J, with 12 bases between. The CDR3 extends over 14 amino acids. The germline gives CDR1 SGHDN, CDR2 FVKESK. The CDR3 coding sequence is TGTGCCAGCAGCCAAGATTGGAGGGTGACTGGCTACACCTTC. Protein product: CASSQDWRVTGYTF. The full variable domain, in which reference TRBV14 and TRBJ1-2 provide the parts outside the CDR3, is EAGVTQFPSHSVIEKGQTVTLRCDPISGHDNLYWYRRVMGKEIKFLLHFVKESKQDESGMPNNRFLAERTGGTYSTLKVQPAELEDSGVYFCASSQDWRVTGYTFGSGTRLTVV.

Written as DNA, the CDR3 is TGTGCCAGCAGCGGGGTGGGGTCTGGGGCCAACGTCCTGACTTTC. Protein: CASSGVGSGANVLTF. The rearrangement links TRBV2 to TRBJ2-6; D perhaps matches TRBD2 (5 bases). V was trimmed by 6 bases and J by 1 base, leaving 10 bases between them. Germline V gene data show CDR1 as SNHLY and CDR2 as FYNNEI. The CDR3 covers 15 residues.

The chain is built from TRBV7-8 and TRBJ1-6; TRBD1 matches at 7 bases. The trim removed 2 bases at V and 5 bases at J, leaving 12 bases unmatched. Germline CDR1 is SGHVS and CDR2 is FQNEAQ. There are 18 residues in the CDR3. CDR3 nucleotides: TGTGCCAGCAGCTTACTGGTCCTACAGGGGTCCCATAATTCACCCCTCCACTTT. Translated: CASSLLVLQGSHNSPLHF.

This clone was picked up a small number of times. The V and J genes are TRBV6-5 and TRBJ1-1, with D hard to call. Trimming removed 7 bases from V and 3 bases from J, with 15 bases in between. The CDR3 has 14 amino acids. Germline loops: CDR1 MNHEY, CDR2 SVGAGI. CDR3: CASIPRGWYTEAFF. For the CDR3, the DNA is TGTGCCAGCATCCCTAGAGGGTGGTACACTGAAGCTTTCTTT.

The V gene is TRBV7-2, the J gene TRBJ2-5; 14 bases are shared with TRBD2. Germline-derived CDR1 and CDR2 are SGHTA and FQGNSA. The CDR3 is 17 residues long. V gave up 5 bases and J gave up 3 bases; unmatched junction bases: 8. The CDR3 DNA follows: TGTGCCAGCAGCATCGGACTAGCGGGGGGTATGGAAGAGACCCAGTACTTC. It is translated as CASSIGLAGGMEETQYF.

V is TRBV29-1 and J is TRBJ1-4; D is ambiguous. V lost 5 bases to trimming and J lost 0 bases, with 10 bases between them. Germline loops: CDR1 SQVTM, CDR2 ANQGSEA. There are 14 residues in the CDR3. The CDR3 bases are TGCAGCGTTAGCATAGATGCAACTAATGAAAAACTGTTTTTT. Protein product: CSVSIDATNEKLFF.

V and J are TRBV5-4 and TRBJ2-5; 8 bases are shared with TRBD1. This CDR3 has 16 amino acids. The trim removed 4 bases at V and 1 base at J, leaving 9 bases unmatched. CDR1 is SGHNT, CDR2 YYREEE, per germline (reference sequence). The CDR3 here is CASSGRTGISQETQYF. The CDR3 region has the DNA TGTGCCAGCAGCGGGAGGACAGGGATATCCCAAGAGACCCAGTACTTC.

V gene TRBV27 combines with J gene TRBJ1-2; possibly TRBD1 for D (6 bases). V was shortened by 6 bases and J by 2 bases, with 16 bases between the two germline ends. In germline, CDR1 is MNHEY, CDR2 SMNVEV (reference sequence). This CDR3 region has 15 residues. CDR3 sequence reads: CASRLNRDLNYGYTF. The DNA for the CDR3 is TGTGCCAGCAGGCTTAACAGGGATTTGAACTATGGCTACACCTTC.

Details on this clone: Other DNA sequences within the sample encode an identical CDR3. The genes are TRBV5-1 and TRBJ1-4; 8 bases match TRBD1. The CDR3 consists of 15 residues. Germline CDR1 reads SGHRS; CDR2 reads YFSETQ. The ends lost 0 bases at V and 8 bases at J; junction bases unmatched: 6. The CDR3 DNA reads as TGCGCCAGCAGCTTGGATGGGACAGGTCAAGAAAAACTGTTTTTT. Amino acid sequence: CASSLDGTGQEKLFF. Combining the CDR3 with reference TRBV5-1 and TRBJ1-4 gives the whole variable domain KAGVTQTPRYLIKTRGQQVTLSCSPISGHRSVSWYQQTPGQGLQFLFEYFSETQRNKGNFPGRFSGRQFSNSRSEMNVSTLELGDSALYLCASSLDGTGQEKLFFGSGTQLSVL.

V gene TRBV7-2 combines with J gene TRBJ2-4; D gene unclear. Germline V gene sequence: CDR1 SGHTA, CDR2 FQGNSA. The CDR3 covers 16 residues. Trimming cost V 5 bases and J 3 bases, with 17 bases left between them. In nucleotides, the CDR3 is TGTGCCAGCAGCCCCCCAATCAACATGAACAAAAACATTCAGTACTTC. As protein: CASSPPINMNKNIQYF. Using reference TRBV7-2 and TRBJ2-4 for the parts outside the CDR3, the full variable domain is GAGVSQSPSNKVTEKGKDVELRCDPISGHTALYWYRQSLGQGLEFLIYFQGNSAPDKSGLPSDRFSAERTGGSVSTLTIQRTQQEDSAVYLCASSPPINMNKNIQYFGAGTRLSVL.